This entry describes one T cell receptor beta chain. What it binds is unknown. A much larger clone differs from this one at a single base, so this may be a read error. CDR3 length: 12 residues. Germline lookup yields CDR1 MDHEN and CDR2 SYDVKM. All sequencing subjects had displayed CD8+CD57+ cell expansion on flow cytometry. The data were obtained in a study of CD8+CD57+ T cells in acquired aplastic anemia. Overall study results and limits: Controls did not differ significantly from patients in CD8+ Simpson's diversity.

For CDR3 and TCR beta VDJ profiling, genomic DNA was the template used. MiXCR was run by TCRdb on the reads, yielding one entry per CDR3 protein. The sample has roughly 150,000 distinct CDR3 sequences; around 48% are singletons. The sequenced material came from sorted CD4+, CD8+, or CD8+CD57+ T cells (not recorded which) from PBMCs. V usage is TRBV28 and J usage is TRBJ2-5, with unresolved D. The source of this sequence is a human donor with aplastic anemia. The CDR3 DNA is TGTGCCAGCAGCTTAACCGCCGAGACCCAGCACTTC. It translates to CASSLTAETQHF.